This T cell receptor beta chain was identified in a study of blood T cells in healthy people across ages. Study context: Capture by template switching was about one barcoded beta molecule per two T cells. General study points: In long-lived donors, naive CD4+ cell counts and diversity exceeded those of aged donors. Age showed a roughly linear inverse relationship with TCR beta diversity per million T cells.

The V and J ends lost 6 bases and 2 bases, in that order; junction bases with no gene match: 11. The CDR3 length is 16 residues. Germline assignment: CDR1 SNHLY and CDR2 FYNNEI. This clonotype has only a few counts. The antigen is unknown. A J-beta primer mix and a sample-barcoded 5' primer were used in a second PCR of roughly 6 to 12 cycles. TCRdb re-derived calls from the 5' RACE reads in MiXCR, one entry per CDR3 protein. The sample includes some 1.4 million distinct CDR3 sequences, around 39% of them seen just once. Isolation yielded PBMCs, at least 7 million per sample, in every case. This sequence originates from a woman between 18 and 29 years old in good health. This rearrangement joins TRBV2 to TRBJ2-7, with 9 positions matching TRBD1. The sequencing input was blood. CDR3 sequence reads: CASRRMEQGATYEQYF. The DNA of the CDR3 is TGTGCCAGCAGAAGAATGGAACAGGGGGCAACCTACGAGCAGTACTTC.